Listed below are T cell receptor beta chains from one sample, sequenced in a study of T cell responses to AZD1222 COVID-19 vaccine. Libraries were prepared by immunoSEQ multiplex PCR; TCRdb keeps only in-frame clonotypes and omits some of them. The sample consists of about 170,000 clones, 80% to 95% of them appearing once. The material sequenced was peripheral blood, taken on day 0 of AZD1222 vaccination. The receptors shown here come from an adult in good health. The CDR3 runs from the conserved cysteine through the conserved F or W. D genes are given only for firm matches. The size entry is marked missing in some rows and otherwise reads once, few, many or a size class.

TGTGCCAGCAGCCCTAGGATTTACAGGGGCAAGGGGTATGGCTACACCTTC	CASSPRIYRGKGYGYTF	17	TRBV7-9	TRBJ1-2	TRBD1	.
TGTGCCAGCAGCCAAGCCAAGGGAGGCTCTGGGGCCAACGTCCTGACTTTC	CASSQAKGGSGANVLTF	17	TRBV4-2	TRBJ2-6	.	.
TGTGCCAGCAGCGTAGGCCACGACAATGAGCAGTTCTTC	CASSVGHDNEQFF	13	TRBV9	TRBJ2-1	.	.
TGCGCCAGCAGCTTGGACCTGACAGGCAATCAGCCCCAGCATTTT	CASSLDLTGNQPQHF	15	TRBV5-1	TRBJ1-5	.	once
TGCGCCAGCAGCTGGGGCAGCACAGATACGCAGTATTTT	CASSWGSTDTQYF	13	TRBV5-1	TRBJ2-3	.	.
TGTGCCAGCAGCCTGGACAGTTTTTCCAATCAGCCCCAGCATTTT	CASSLDSFSNQPQHF	15	TRBV6-5	TRBJ1-5	.	.
TGTGCCAGCAGCTTAGCTGGGAACACTGAAGCTTTCTTT	CASSLAGNTEAFF	13	TRBV7-9	TRBJ1-1	.	.
TGTGCCAGCAGTGAAGGTGGCAACAGGGGAGTGGATGAGCAGTTCTTC	CASSEGGNRGVDEQFF	16	TRBV2	TRBJ2-1	TRBD1	few
TGTGCCAGCAGGTATGATAGCAATCAGCCCCAGCATTTT	CASRYDSNQPQHF	13	TRBV12-3/TRBV12-4	TRBJ1-5	.	.
TGTGCCAGCAGCTTGGTCGTCAGGGGAGGCACCGGGGAGCTGTTTTTT	CASSLVVRGGTGELFF	16	TRBV5-5	TRBJ2-2	.	once
TGTGCCAGCATCGCTAGGGACGGGGGCATAAACACCGGGGAGCTGTTTTTT	CASIARDGGINTGELFF	17	TRBV5-6	TRBJ2-2	.	once
TGTGCCAGCAGTGAAGCGCTTTGGGACTCGCAATACTATAATTCACCCCTCCACTTT	CASSEALWDSQYYNSPLHF	19	TRBV2	TRBJ1-6	.	.
TGTGCCAGCAGCGGAGGACTAGAGGGTACTTCCTACAATGAGCAGTTCTTC	CASSGGLEGTSYNEQFF	17	TRBV9	TRBJ2-1	TRBD2	.
TGTGCCAGCATTGAAGAATGGGGAATAGCCAAAAACATTCAGTACTTC	CASIEEWGIAKNIQYF	16	TRBV2	TRBJ2-4	.	.
TGTGCCACGAGACGGGTGGGCACTGAAGCTTTCTTT	CATRRVGTEAFF	12	TRBV12-3/TRBV12-4	TRBJ1-1	.	.
TGTGCTAGTGGTTTGGAGGCAGCTAGCAATCAGCCCCAGCATTTT	CASGLEAASNQPQHF	15	TRBV12-5	TRBJ1-5	.	.
TGTGCCAGCAGCACCGGGCATCTCTCGGGTTCACCCCTCCACTTT	CASSTGHLSGSPLHF	15	TRBV5-6	TRBJ1-6	.	.
TGTGCCAGCAGTTACCCCCGATGGTCGAACACTGAAGCTTTCTTT	CASSYPRWSNTEAFF	15	TRBV6-2/TRBV6-3	TRBJ1-1	.	few
TGTGCCAGCAGCCTCTGGTACCAAGAGACCCAGTACTTC	CASSLWYQETQYF	13	TRBV27	TRBJ2-5	.	.
TGTGCCAGCAGCCGAATGGGCCAGGGACTCAATGAGCAGTTCTTC	CASSRMGQGLNEQFF	15	TRBV3-1/TRBV3-2	TRBJ2-1	.	.
TGTGCCAGCAGTACCCGGACAGGCCGGCGCAATCAGCCCCAGCATTTT	CASSTRTGRRNQPQHF	16	TRBV27	TRBJ1-5	TRBD1	.
TGTGCCAGCAGCCAATATGTCCAAAACATTCAGTACTTC	CASSQYVQNIQYF	13	TRBV3-1/TRBV3-2	TRBJ2-4	.	.
TGTGCCAGCAGCTTAAGAACAGGGACCTACGAGCAGTACTTC	CASSLRTGTYEQYF	14	TRBV5-5	TRBJ2-7	.	.
TGTGCCAGCAGTCTAGCGGGAGGTGGGACCGGGGAGCTGTTTTTT	CASSLAGGGTGELFF	15	TRBV6-6	TRBJ2-2	TRBD2	.
TGCGCCAGCAGCTTAGGGGGGAACCTGAACACTGAAGCTTTCTTT	CASSLGGNLNTEAFF	15	TRBV4-1	TRBJ1-1	.	.
TGTGCCAGCTCTAAAATGGCAGATACGCAGTATTTT	CASSKMADTQYF	12	TRBV5-4	TRBJ2-3	.	.
TGTGCCAGCAGGGTAGGACAGGGCCATCATAATCAGCCCCAGCATTTT	CASRVGQGHHNQPQHF	16	TRBV2	TRBJ1-5	TRBD1	once
TGTGCCAGCAGCGTACGTCCCGGGACACGCACCGGGGAGCTGTTTTTT	CASSVRPGTRTGELFF	16	TRBV9	TRBJ2-2	.	.
TGTGCCAGCAGTTTAGGGTTGGGGAGCGAGCAGTACTTC	CASSLGLGSEQYF	13	TRBV12-3/TRBV12-4	TRBJ2-7	.	.
TGTGCCTGGAGTTCCGTGGGGGGACAGACTAGAAATCAGCCCCAGCATTTT	CAWSSVGGQTRNQPQHF	17	TRBV30	TRBJ1-5	TRBD1	.
TGCGCCAGCAGCGCACTAGCGGGGGGCACAGATACGCAGTATTTT	CASSALAGGTDTQYF	15	TRBV4-1	TRBJ2-3	TRBD2	.
TGTGCCAGCAGCGTTACAGGGTCAGAAGCTTTCTTT	CASSVTGSEAFF	12	TRBV9	TRBJ1-1	.	.
TGTGCCAGCAGCCCCAGCCCTTCCACAGATACGCAGTATTTT	CASSPSPSTDTQYF	14	TRBV7-8	TRBJ2-3	.	.
TGTGCCAGCAGCCTGTGGAGCTCCTACAATGAGCAGTTCTTC	CASSLWSSYNEQFF	14	TRBV3-1/TRBV3-2	TRBJ2-1	.	.
TGTGCCAGCAGCTTAGGCAGGGGGCAAGAGACCCAGTACTTC	CASSLGRGQETQYF	14	TRBV7-9	TRBJ2-5	TRBD1	.
TGTGCCAGCAGTTTTAGCCTTCAGCGGTACACCTTC	CASSFSLQRYTF	12	TRBV12-3/TRBV12-4	TRBJ1-2	.	.
TGTGCCAGCAGCCTACAGGGAAGCTCCTACAATGAGCAGTTCTTC	CASSLQGSSYNEQFF	15	TRBV14	TRBJ2-1	.	.
TGTGCCTCGGGGGACGGGACCTCGGGGCTGTTTTTT	CASGDGTSGLFF	12	TRBV30	TRBJ1-4	.	.
TGCGCCAGCAGCTTGGAGGGCCGATCCTACGAGCAGTACTTC	CASSLEGRSYEQYF	14	TRBV5-1	TRBJ2-7	.	.
TGTGCCAGCAGCCATACCCACGGGGGGGCTGATGAAAAACTGTTTTTT	CASSHTHGGADEKLFF	16	TRBV4-2	TRBJ1-4	.	.
TGTGCCAGTAGTTTACAGGGGTCCTCCTACGAGCAGTACTTC	CASSLQGSSYEQYF	14	TRBV19	TRBJ2-7	TRBD1	.
TGTGCCAGCAGCGTAGCGGGGGGCGGTCAGCCCCAGCATTTT	CASSVAGGGQPQHF	14	TRBV9	TRBJ1-5	.	few
TGTGCCAGCAGCCTGGGGGGGCCTGGAAACACCATATATTTT	CASSLGGPGNTIYF	14	TRBV25-1	TRBJ1-3	.	.
TGTGCCAGCAGCCCTGAGCCCCTTTTGAGCTACACCTTC	CASSPEPLLSYTF	13	TRBV12-3/TRBV12-4	TRBJ1-2	.	few
TGTGCCAGCAGAACAGGGGCCGAAAGCAATCAGCCCCAGCATTTT	CASRTGAESNQPQHF	15	TRBV6-5	TRBJ1-5	TRBD1	.
TGTGCCAGCAGTCCTTCCGGGGATTCACCCCTCCACTTT	CASSPSGDSPLHF	13	TRBV28	TRBJ1-6	.	.
TGTGCCAGCAGCGACTGGACTAACTATGGCTACACCTTC	CASSDWTNYGYTF	13	TRBV5-6	TRBJ1-2	.	.
TGTGCCAGCAGCAACCCGGAGGGTGAGCAGTTCTTC	CASSNPEGEQFF	12	TRBV11-1	TRBJ2-1	.	.
TGTGCCAGCAGTTACTTGGGGGCTAACTATGGCTACACCTTC	CASSYLGANYGYTF	14	TRBV6-2/TRBV6-3	TRBJ1-2	.	.
TGTGCCAGCAAAGACAGGGGGTCCTGGAACTATGGCTACACCTTC	CASKDRGSWNYGYTF	15	TRBV6-5	TRBJ1-2	TRBD1	.
TGTGCCAGCAGCCGGCTTCATGAAAGCTACACCTTC	CASSRLHESYTF	12	TRBV7-2	TRBJ1-2	.	.
TGTGCCAGCAGCGTAGCGGCGGGGGGCCTCTACGAGCAGTACTTC	CASSVAAGGLYEQYF	15	TRBV9	TRBJ2-7	TRBD2	once
TGTGCCAGCAGCTTAGCCGGCTGGGTGGGGCGGGCTTTCTTT	CASSLAGWVGRAFF	14	TRBV7-8	TRBJ1-1	.	.
TGTGCCAGTAGTAAAGACAGCCTGAACACTGAAGCTTTCTTT	CASSKDSLNTEAFF	14	TRBV19	TRBJ1-1	.	.
TGTGCCAGCTCACCAGGCTCGGGGGACGAGCAGTACTTC	CASSPGSGDEQYF	13	TRBV18	TRBJ2-7	.	.
TGTGCCAGCCTAGGACAGGGGGCCCCAGATACGCAGTATTTT	CASLGQGAPDTQYF	14	TRBV2	TRBJ2-3	TRBD1	.